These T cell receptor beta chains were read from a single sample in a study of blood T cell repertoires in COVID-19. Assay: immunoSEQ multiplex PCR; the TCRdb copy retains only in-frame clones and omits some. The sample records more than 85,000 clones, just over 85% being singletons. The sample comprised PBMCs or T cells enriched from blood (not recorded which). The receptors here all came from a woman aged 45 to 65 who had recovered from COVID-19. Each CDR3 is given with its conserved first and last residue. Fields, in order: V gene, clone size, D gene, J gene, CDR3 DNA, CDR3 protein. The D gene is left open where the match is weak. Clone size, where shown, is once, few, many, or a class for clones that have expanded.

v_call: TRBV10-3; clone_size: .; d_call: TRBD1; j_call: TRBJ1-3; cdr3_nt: TGTGCCATCGGACAGGGGGCGGAAAAAAACACCATATATTTT; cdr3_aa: CAIGQGAEKNTIYF
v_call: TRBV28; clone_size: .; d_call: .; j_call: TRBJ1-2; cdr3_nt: TGTGCCAGCAGTGGTCTCGGGGTAGAAAACTATGGCTACACCTTC; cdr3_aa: CASSGLGVENYGYTF
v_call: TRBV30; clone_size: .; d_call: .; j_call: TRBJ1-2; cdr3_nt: TGTGCCTGGAGTGGGGGAGGGTATGGCTACACCTTC; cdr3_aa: CAWSGGGYGYTF
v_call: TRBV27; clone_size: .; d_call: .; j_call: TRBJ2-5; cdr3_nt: TGTGCCAGCAGTCAAGGGACTTACCAAGAGACCCAGTACTTC; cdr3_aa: CASSQGTYQETQYF
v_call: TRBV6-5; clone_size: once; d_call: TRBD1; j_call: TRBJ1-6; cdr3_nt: TGTGCCAGCACTGGGGACAGGGAAAATTCACCCCTCCACTTT; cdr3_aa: CASTGDRENSPLHF
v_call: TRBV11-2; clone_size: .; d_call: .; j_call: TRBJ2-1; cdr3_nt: TGTGCCAGCAGCTTAAATAGCGGCTCCTACAATGAGCAGTTCTTC; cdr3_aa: CASSLNSGSYNEQFF
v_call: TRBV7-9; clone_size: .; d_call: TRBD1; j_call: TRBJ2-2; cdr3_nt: TGTGCCAGCAGCCTCGACAGGGACACCGGGGAGCTGTTTTTT; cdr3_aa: CASSLDRDTGELFF
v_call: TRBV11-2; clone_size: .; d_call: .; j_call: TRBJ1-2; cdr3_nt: TGTGCCAGCAGCTTCGGTAGCCTCCTCTATGGCTACACCTTC; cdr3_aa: CASSFGSLLYGYTF
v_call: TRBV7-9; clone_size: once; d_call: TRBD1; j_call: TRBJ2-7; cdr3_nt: TGTGCCAGCAGCCCCGGGACAGGGATTTACGAGCAGTACTTC; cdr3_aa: CASSPGTGIYEQYF
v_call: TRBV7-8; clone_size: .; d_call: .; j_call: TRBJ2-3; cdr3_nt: TGTGCCAGCAGCTTAGCTTCGGATACGCAGTATTTT; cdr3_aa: CASSLASDTQYF
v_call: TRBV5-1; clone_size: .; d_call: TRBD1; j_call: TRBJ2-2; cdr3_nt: TGCGCCAGCAGCCCGGGACAGGGGGCACCCGGGGAGCTGTTTTTT; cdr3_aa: CASSPGQGAPGELFF
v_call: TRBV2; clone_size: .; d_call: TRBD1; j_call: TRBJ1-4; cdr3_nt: TGTGCCAGCAGGGACAGGGGAAATAATGAAAAACTGTTTTTT; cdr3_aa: CASRDRGNNEKLFF
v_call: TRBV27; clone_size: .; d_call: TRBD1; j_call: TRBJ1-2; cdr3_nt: TGTGCCAGCAGTTTATCGGGACAGGGAGGTGGCTACACCTTC; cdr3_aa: CASSLSGQGGGYTF
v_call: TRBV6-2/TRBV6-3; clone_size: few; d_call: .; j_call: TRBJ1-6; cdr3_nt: TGTGCCAGCAGTTACACTTTCAACAGGGAAGAACCCCTCCACTTT; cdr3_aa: CASSYTFNREEPLHF
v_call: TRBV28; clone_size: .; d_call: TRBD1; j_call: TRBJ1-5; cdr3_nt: TGTGCCAGCAGTAAGTGGGACAGGGGTACGAGCAATCAGCCCCAGCATTTT; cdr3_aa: CASSKWDRGTSNQPQHF
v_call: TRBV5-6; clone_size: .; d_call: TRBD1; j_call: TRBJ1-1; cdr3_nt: TGTGCCAGCGTACGATCAGGAGTTTGGGACAGCGTAACTTTCTTT; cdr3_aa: CASVRSGVWDSVTFF
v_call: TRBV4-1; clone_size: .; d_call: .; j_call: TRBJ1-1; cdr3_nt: TGCGCCAGCAGCCAATATGCTCAAGGGGTCGGCACTGAAGCTTTCTTT; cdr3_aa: CASSQYAQGVGTEAFF
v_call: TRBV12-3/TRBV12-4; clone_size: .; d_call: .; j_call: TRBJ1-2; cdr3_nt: TGTGCCAGCAGCCCGATAGACACCTGGAGCTACACCTTC; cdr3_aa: CASSPIDTWSYTF
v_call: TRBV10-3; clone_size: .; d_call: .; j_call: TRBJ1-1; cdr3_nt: TGTGCCATCAGTGATCGGGGGAACACTGAAGCTTTCTTT; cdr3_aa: CAISDRGNTEAFF
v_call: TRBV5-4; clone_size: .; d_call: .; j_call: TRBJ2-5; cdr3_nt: TGTGCCAGCAGCTCCGGCGGGGAGACCCAGTACTTC; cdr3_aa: CASSSGGETQYF
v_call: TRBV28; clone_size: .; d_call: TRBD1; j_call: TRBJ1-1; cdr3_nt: TGTGCCAGCAGTCCTGCTCGGGACAGGCGTGAAGCTTTCTTT; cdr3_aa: CASSPARDRREAFF
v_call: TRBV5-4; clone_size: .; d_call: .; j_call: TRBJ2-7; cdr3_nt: TGTGCCAGCAGCTTGGGAGGGCGTTACGAGCAGTACTTC; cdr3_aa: CASSLGGRYEQYF
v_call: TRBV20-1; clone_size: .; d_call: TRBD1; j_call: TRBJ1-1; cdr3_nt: TGCAGTGCTAGTAGGGGGCTACGAACTGAAGCTTTCTTT; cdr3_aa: CSASRGLRTEAFF
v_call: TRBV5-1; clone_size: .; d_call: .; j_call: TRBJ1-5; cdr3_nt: TGCGCCAGCAGCTTGGCCGGACAGCAGAATCAGCCCCAGCATTTT; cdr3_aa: CASSLAGQQNQPQHF